This T cell receptor (beta chain) was found in a study of blood T cell repertoires in COVID-19. Study-wide background: Samples taken during acute and convalescent COVID-19 were collected in the United States, Italy and Spain.

Sequencing was performed with immunoSEQ multiplex PCR; in TCRdb, only in-frame clones are kept and a portion is missing. This table holds 75,000 to 100,000 clones, approximately 86% found once. The CDR3 is made up of 14 amino acids. Per germline, CDR1 LGHDT and CDR2 YNNKEL (reference sequence). V lost 3 bases and J lost 3; bases outside the gene matches: 3. This sequence originates from a woman older than 75 with acute or convalescent COVID-19. This chain joins TRBV3-1 (or the pseudogene TRBV3-2) and TRBJ1-2, with 8 nucleotides matching TRBD1. Sequencing was done on a sample of peripheral blood. The CDR3: CASSQAGGDYGYTF. The CDR3 DNA follows: TGTGCCAGCAGCCAGGCAGGGGGCGACTATGGCTACACCTTC.